This entry lists 21 T cell receptor beta chains sequenced from one sample in a study of early T cells in non-severe SARS-CoV-2 infection. One entry per CDR3 protein, called by TCRdb with MiXCR from the 5' RACE reads. The sample gives nearly 30,000 distinct CDR3 sequences, about 5% of which show up once; less than 14% is in the top ten. The source material was whole blood. All receptors derive from an adult who was a healthcare worker with PCR-confirmed SARS-CoV-2 infection or an uninfected control (not recorded which).

This clonotype was recorded at least ten times. The V and J genes are TRBV7-2 and TRBJ2-3; TRBD2 aligns across 9 bases. Germline lookup yields CDR1 SGHTA and CDR2 FQGNSA. This CDR3 region has 16 residues. The V segment lost 5 bases and the J segment 4 bases; nucleotides outside the gene matches: 10. The CDR3 DNA is TGTGCCAGCAGCGCGATTAGCGGGGGTGGGGCAGATACGCAGTATTTT. This translates into CASSAISGGGADTQYF.

V usage is TRBV5-6 and J usage is TRBJ2-2; no firm D call. In germline, CDR1 is SGHDT, CDR2 YYEEEE. This CDR3 is 13 amino acids long. Trimming removed 4 bases at V and 2 bases at J, with 6 bases between. The DNA for the CDR3 is TGTGCCAGCAGCGAGATAAACACCGGGGAGCTGTTTTTT. It codes for CASSEINTGELFF.

The rearrangement joins TRBV6-5 to TRBJ1-2, with D possibly matching TRBD1 (5 bases). Germline-derived CDR1 and CDR2 are MNHEY and SVGAGI. Trimming took off 8 bases at V and 4 bases at J, with 14 bases between the two ends. CDR3 length: 13 residues. For the CDR3, the DNA is TGTGCCAGCGGCAGGGAGGGAGGCTATGGCTACACCTTC. Translated: CASGREGGYGYTF.

The V and J genes are TRBV20-1 and TRBJ2-7, with 7 positions matching TRBD2. The CDR3 totals 15 residues. Germline assignment: CDR1 DFQATT and CDR2 SNEGSKA (reference sequence). V trimming: 5 bases; J trimming: 0 bases; junction bases outside the gene matches: 10. As DNA, the CDR3 is TGCAGTGCTCCCCCCCGGGGCGGGAGCTCCTACGAGCAGTACTTC. Translated, it gives CSAPPRGGSSYEQYF.

This clonotype was detected ten times or more. The chain joins TRBV25-1 to TRBJ2-1; 7 bases align to TRBD1. CDR1 and CDR2 (germline): MGHDK, SYGVNS. The CDR3 contains 15 residues. Trimming removed 1 base from V and 8 bases from J; junction bases left unmatched: 8. The CDR3 region is CASSELRGGMDEQFF. CDR3 nucleotides: TGTGCCAGCAGTGAATTGAGAGGGGGCATGGATGAGCAGTTCTTC.

The chain couples TRBV3-1 to TRBJ1-1; no clear D gene. In germline, CDR1 is LGHDT, CDR2 YNNKEL (reference sequence). Trimming took 4 bases from V and 6 from J, leaving 9 bases between them. The length of the CDR3 is 12 residues. This chain's CDR3 is CASSPDPSEAFF. The CDR3 DNA is TGTGCCAGCAGCCCCGACCCCTCTGAAGCTTTCTTT.

This clonotype was seen repeatedly, ten times or more. This sequence joins TRBV6-2 or TRBV6-3 and TRBJ2-2; TRBD2 is a possible D gene (6 bases). The CDR3 is made up of 14 amino acids. Germline assignment: CDR1 MNHEY and CDR2 SVGEGT. V shed 8 bases and J shed 6 bases, with 16 bases lying between them. CDR3 bases: TGTGCCAGCGGAGGGCTAGCGAAAGCCGGGGAGCTGTTTTTT. This encodes CASGGLAKAGELFF.

This clonotype has a count of ten or more. V gene TRBV20-1 combines with J gene TRBJ2-7, with D possibly called TRBD1 or TRBD2 (5 bases each). Deletions cut 3 bases from V and 7 bases from J, with 16 bases between. The CDR3 contains 13 residues. From germline, CDR1 is DFQATT and CDR2 SNEGSKA (reference sequence). The CDR3 DNA reads TGCAGTGCTAGCTCGGGACCGGGGAGTGAGCAGTACTTC. Its translation is CSASSGPGSEQYF.

This clonotype came up many times. V usage is TRBV7-9 and J usage is TRBJ1-4; D might be TRBD1 (5 bases). The CDR3 spans 14 residues. V was clipped by 2 bases and J by 6 bases, with 10 bases between them. Germline CDR1 and CDR2: SEHNR and FQNEAQ (reference sequence). CDR3 region: CASSLIQGDEKLFF. The CDR3 DNA follows: TGTGCCAGCAGCTTAATCCAGGGCGATGAAAAACTGTTTTTT.

This clonotype was seen a few times. CDR3 sequence: CASSLGFYEQYF. In DNA, the CDR3 is TGTGCCAGCAGCTTAGGATTCTACGAGCAGTACTTC. The chain is built from TRBV7-2 and TRBJ2-7, with D hard to call. The germline CDR1 and CDR2 sequences are SGHTA and FQGNSA. The CDR3 length is 12 residues. V was cut by 1 base and J by 3 bases, with 4 bases left in between.

The chain has TRBV9 and TRBJ1-1, with no clear D. Trimming removed 4 bases at V and 3 bases at J, with 10 bases between. The CDR3 is made up of 13 amino acids. Germline CDR1 and CDR2: SGDLS and YYNGEE. This chain's CDR3 is CASSPRRDTEAFF. CDR3 DNA sequence: TGTGCCAGCAGCCCCCGAAGGGACACTGAAGCTTTCTTT.

V usage is TRBV27 and J usage is TRBJ2-1, with TRBD2 matching over 7 bases. The junction had 15 bases not matched to a gene; V was cut back by 7 bases and J by 9 bases. The length of the CDR3 is 15 residues. Germline CDR1 MNHEY, CDR2 SMNVEV (reference sequence). CDR3 nucleotides: TGTGCCAGCAAGTCTGGCGGGAGCTTTGGTGGTGAGCAGTTCTTC. Protein sequence: CASKSGGSFGGEQFF.

The chain is built from TRBV2 and TRBJ2-1; D possibly matches TRBD1 or TRBD2 (6 bases each). This CDR3 comprises 16 residues. In germline, CDR1 is SNHLY, CDR2 FYNNEI. V shed 5 bases and J shed 0 bases, with 14 bases lying between them. CDR3 residues: CASSTGASVSYNEQFF. The CDR3 coding sequence is TGTGCCAGCAGTACGGGGGCTAGCGTCTCCTACAATGAGCAGTTCTTC. Using reference TRBV2 and TRBJ2-1 for the parts outside the CDR3, the full variable domain is EPEVTQTPSHQVTQMGQEVILRCVPISNHLYFYWYRQILGQKVEFLVSFYNNEISEKSEIFDDQFSVERPDGSNFTLKIRSTKLEDSAMYFCASSTGASVSYNEQFFGPGTRLTVL.

In this sample, this clonotype turned up many times. V is TRBV12-3 or TRBV12-4 and J is TRBJ2-2; TRBD2 aligns across 13 bases. The CDR3 length is 16 residues. The trim removed 5 bases at V and 5 bases at J, leaving 5 bases unmatched. The DNA of the CDR3 is TGTGCCAGCAGTGGGGGACTAGCGGGAAATACCGGGGAGCTGTTTTTT. Its translation: CASSGGLAGNTGELFF.

This clonotype showed up many times. J is TRBJ1-5 and V is TRBV28, with D hard to call. This CDR3 comprises 14 residues. Germline lookup yields CDR1 MDHEN and CDR2 SYDVKM. Trimming took 2 bases from V and 7 from J, leaving 12 bases between them. As DNA, the CDR3 is TGTGCCAGCAGTTTAGGGCACCCTAAACAGCCCCAGCATTTT. Protein: CASSLGHPKQPQHF.

This clonotype was picked up many times. This sequence joins TRBV5-1 and TRBJ1-6; perhaps TRBD1 as D (5 bases). V lost 3 bases and J 7 bases, leaving 11 bases between the germline ends. The germline gives CDR1 SGHRS, CDR2 YFSETQ. The CDR3 runs to 14 residues. CDR3 amino acids: CASSWGLGNSPLHF. CDR3 nucleotide sequence: TGCGCCAGCAGCTGGGGACTTGGAAATTCACCCCTCCACTTT.

This clonotype occurred many times. The chain links TRBV20-1 to TRBJ2-7; no definite D call. Trimming cost V 2 bases and J 2 bases, with 7 bases left between them. The CDR3 sequence is 12 residues long. The germline gives CDR1 DFQATT, CDR2 SNEGSKA (reference sequence). The DNA for the CDR3 is TGCAGTGCTAGACGGCAGACCTACGAGCAGTACTTC. Encoded protein: CSARRQTYEQYF.

This clonotype was detected many times. J is TRBJ1-2 and V is TRBV6-6, with D maybe TRBD1 (5 bases). There are 15 residues in the CDR3. Germline CDR1 and CDR2: MNHNY and SVGAGI (reference sequence). The V end was cut by 0 bases, the J end by 7 bases, with 15 bases between. This CDR3 reads CASSYSGPPDGGYTF. The CDR3 nucleotides are TGTGCCAGCAGTTACTCGGGACCCCCTGATGGTGGCTACACCTTC.

This clonotype showed up many times. The chain is built from TRBV29-1 and TRBJ2-3; D perhaps matches TRBD2 (5 bases). V was clipped by 0 bases and J by 7 bases, with 8 bases between them. The CDR3 is made up of 12 amino acids. CDR1 is SQVTM, CDR2 ANQGSEA, per germline. CDR3: CSVEDSGYTQYF. CDR3 nucleotide sequence: TGCAGCGTTGAAGATTCGGGGTATACGCAGTATTTT.

This clonotype was recorded a few times. This chain connects TRBV7-2 to TRBJ2-7; 7 nucleotides line up with TRBD2. The germline gives CDR1 SGHTA, CDR2 FQGNSA. The V segment lost 4 bases and the J segment 7 bases; nucleotides outside the gene matches: 25. This CDR3 has 19 amino acids. CDR3 amino acids: CASSSQPWGWEGPSVEQYF. The CDR3 DNA follows: TGTGCCAGCAGCTCCCAGCCCTGGGGATGGGAGGGCCCTAGCGTGGAGCAGTACTTC. Full variable domain (remainder filled in from reference TRBV7-2 and TRBJ2-7): GAGVSQSPSNKVTEKGKDVELRCDPISGHTALYWYRQSLGQGLEFLIYFQGNSAPDKSGLPSDRFSAERTGGSVSTLTIQRTQQEDSAVYLCASSSQPWGWEGPSVEQYFGPGTRLTVT.

This chain links TRBV12-3 or TRBV12-4 with TRBJ1-1, with 7 bases that match TRBD1. V lost 2 bases, J lost 5 bases, and 5 bases stayed unmatched. The CDR3 has 14 amino acids. CDR3 sequence reads: CASSLSGTETEAFF. The DNA for the CDR3 is TGTGCCAGCAGTTTATCTGGGACAGAAACTGAAGCTTTCTTT.